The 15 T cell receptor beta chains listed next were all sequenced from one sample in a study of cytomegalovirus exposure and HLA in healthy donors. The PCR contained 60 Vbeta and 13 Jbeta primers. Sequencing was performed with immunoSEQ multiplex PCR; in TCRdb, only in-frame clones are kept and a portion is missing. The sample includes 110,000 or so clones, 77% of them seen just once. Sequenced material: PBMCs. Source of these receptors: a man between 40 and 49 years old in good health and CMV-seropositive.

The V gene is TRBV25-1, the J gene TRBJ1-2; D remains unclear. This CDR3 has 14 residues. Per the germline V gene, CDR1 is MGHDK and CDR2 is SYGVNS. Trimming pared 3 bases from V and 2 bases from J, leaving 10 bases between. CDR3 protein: CASSDFEENYGYTF. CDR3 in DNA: TGTGCCAGCAGTGATTTTGAGGAAAACTATGGCTACACCTTC.

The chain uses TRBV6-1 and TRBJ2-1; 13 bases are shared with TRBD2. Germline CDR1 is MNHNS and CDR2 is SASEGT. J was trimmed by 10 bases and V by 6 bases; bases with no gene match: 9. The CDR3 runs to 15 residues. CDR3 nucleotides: TGTGCCAGCAGCCAAACTAGCGGGGGGGCCGTAGAGCAGTTCTTC. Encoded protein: CASSQTSGGAVEQFF.

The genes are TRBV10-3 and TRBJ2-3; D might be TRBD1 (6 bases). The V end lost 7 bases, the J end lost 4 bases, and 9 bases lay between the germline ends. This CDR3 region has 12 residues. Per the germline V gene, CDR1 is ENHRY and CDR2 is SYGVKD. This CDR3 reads CAINRDSDTQYF. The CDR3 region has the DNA TGTGCCATCAACAGGGATTCAGATACGCAGTATTTT.

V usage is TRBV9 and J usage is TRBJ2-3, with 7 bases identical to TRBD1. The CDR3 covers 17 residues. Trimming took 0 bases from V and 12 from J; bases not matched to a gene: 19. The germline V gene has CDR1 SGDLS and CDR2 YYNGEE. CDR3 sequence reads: CASSVVSTSTGAAHQYF. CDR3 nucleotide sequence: TGTGCCAGCAGCGTAGTCTCCACCTCTACAGGGGCCGCTCATCAGTATTTT.

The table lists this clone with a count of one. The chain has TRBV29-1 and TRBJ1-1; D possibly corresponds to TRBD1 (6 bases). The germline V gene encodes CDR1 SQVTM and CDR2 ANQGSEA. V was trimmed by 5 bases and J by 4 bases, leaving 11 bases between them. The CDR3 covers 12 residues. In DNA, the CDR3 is TGCAGCGTTCCAACAGGGTTCACTGAAGCTTTCTTT. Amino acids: CSVPTGFTEAFF.

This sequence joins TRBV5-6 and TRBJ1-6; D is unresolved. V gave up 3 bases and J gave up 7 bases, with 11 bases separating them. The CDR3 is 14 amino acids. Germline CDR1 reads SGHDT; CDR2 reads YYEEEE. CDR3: CASSSGSVNSPLHF. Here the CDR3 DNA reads TGTGCCAGCAGCTCGGGGAGCGTCAATTCACCCCTCCACTTT.

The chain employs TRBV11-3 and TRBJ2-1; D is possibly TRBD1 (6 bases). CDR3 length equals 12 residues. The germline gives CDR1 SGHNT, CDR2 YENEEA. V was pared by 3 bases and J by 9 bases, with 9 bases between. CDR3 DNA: TGTGCCAGCAGCTTCGTACAGGGTGAGCAGTTCTTC. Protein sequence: CASSFVQGEQFF. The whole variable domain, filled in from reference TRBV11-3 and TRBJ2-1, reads EAGVVQSPRYKIIEKKQPVAFWCNPISGHNTLYWYLQNLGQGPELLIRYENEEAVDDSQLPKDRFSAERLKGVDSTLKIQPAELGDSAVYLCASSFVQGEQFFGPGTRLTVL.

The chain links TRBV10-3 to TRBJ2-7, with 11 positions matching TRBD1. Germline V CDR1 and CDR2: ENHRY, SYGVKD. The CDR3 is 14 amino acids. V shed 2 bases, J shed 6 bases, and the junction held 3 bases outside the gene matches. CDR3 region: CAISERTGGAEQYF. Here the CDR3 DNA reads TGTGCCATCAGTGAGCGGACAGGGGGCGCCGAGCAGTACTTC.

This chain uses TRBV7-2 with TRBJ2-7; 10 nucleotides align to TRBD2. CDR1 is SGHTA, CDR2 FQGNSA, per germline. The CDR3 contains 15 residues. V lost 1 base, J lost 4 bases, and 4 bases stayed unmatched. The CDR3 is CASSLVLAGAYEQYF. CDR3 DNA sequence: TGTGCCAGCAGCTTAGTTCTAGCGGGGGCGTACGAGCAGTACTTC.

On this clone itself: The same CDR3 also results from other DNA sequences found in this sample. The CDR3 is CASSLRTEGRTQYF. In nucleotides, the CDR3 is TGCGCCAGCAGCCTCCGGACAGAGGGAAGGACCCAGTACTTC. The genes are TRBV5-1 and TRBJ2-5; a possible D gene is TRBD1 (6 bases). Germline values: CDR1 SGHRS, CDR2 YFSETQ. There are 14 residues in the CDR3. V lost 4 bases and J 7 bases, leaving 17 bases between the germline ends.

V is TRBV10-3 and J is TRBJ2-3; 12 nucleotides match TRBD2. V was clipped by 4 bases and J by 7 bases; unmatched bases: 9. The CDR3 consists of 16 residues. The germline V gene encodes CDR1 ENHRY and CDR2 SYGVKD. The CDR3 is CAISVASGGAVNTQYF. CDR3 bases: TGTGCCATCAGTGTGGCTAGCGGGGGGGCCGTGAATACGCAGTATTTT.

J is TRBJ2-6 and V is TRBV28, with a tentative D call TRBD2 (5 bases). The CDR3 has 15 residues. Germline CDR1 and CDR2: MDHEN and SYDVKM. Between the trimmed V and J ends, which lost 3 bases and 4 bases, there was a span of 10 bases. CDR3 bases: TGTGCCAGCAGTTTGAGCGGAGCCGGGGCCAACGTCCTGACTTTC. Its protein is CASSLSGAGANVLTF.

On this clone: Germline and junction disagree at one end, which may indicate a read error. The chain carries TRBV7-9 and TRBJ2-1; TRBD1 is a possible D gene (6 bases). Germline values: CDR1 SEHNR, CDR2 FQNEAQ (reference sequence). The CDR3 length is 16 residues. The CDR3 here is CASSSRQDTNNNAQFF. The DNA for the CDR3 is TGTGCCAGCAGCTCCCGACAGGATACTAATAACAATGCGCAGTTCTTC.

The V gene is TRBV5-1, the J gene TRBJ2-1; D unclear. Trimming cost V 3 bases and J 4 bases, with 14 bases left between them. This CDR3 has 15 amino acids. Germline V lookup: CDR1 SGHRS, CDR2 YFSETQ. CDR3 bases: TGCGCCAGCAGCTCCGACCGAGACGGGTACAATGAGCAGTTCTTC. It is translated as CASSSDRDGYNEQFF.

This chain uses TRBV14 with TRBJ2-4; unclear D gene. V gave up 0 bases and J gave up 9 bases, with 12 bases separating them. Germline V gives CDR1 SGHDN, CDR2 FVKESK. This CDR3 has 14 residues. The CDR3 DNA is TGTGCCAGCAGCCAAGATTGGGCAGCCAGCATTCAGTACTTC. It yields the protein CASSQDWAASIQYF. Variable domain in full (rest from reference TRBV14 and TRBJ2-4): EAGVTQFPSHSVIEKGQTVTLRCDPISGHDNLYWYRRVMGKEIKFLLHFVKESKQDESGMPNNRFLAERTGGTYSTLKVQPAELEDSGVYFCASSQDWAASIQYFGAGTRLSVL.